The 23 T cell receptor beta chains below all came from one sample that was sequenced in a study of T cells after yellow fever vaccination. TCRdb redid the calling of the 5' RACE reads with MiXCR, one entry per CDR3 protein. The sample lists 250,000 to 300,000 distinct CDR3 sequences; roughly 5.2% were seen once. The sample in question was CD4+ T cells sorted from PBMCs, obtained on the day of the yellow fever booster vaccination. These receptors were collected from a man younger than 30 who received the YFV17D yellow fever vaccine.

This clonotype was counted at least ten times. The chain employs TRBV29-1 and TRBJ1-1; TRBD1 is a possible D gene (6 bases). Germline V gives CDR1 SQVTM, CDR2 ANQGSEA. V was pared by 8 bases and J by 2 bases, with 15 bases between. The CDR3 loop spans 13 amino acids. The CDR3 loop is CSFSGAPNTEAFF. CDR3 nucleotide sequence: TGCAGCTTCTCAGGGGCCCCTAACACTGAAGCTTTCTTT.

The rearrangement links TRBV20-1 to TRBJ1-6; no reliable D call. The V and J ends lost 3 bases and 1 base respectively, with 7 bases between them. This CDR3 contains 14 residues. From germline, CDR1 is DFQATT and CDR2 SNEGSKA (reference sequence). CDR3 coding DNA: TGCAGTGCTAGCACGGGTTCCTATAATTCACCCCTCCACTTT. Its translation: CSASTGSYNSPLHF.

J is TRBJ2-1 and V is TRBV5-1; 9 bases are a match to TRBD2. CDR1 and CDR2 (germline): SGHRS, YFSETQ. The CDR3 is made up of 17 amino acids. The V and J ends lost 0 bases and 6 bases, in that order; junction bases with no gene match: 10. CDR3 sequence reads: CASSLGPQRGALNEQFF. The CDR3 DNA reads TGCGCCAGCAGCTTGGGCCCTCAGCGGGGGGCCCTCAATGAGCAGTTCTTC.

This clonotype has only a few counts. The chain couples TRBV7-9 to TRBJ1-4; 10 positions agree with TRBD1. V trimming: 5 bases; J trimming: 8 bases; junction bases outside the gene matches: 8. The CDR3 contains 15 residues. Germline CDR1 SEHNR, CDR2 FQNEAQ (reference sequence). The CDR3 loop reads CASSPGQGTSEKLFF. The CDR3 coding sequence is TGTGCCAGCAGCCCGGGACAGGGGACGTCAGAAAAACTGTTTTTT.

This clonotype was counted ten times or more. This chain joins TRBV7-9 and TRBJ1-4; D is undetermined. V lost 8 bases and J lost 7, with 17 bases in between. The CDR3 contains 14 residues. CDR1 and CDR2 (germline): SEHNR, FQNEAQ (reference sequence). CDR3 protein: CASAKWEEREKLFF. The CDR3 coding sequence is TGTGCCAGCGCGAAATGGGAGGAGCGTGAAAAACTGTTTTTT.

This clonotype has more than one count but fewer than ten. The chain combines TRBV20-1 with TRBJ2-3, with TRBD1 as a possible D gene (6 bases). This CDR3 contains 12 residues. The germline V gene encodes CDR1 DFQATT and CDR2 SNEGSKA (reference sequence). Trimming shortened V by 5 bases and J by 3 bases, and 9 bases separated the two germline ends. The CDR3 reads CSAQRGTDTQYF. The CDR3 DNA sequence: TGCAGTGCTCAGAGGGGGACAGATACGCAGTATTTT.

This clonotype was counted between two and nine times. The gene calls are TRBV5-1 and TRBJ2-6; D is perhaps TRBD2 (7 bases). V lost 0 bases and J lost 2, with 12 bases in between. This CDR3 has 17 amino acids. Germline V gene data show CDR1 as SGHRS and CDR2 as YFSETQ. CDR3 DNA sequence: TGCGCCAGCAGCTTGGTTCGGGGGGCGGCTGGGGCCAACGTCCTGACTTTC. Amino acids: CASSLVRGAAGANVLTF. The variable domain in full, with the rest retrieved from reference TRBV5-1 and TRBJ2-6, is KAGVTQTPRYLIKTRGQQVTLSCSPISGHRSVSWYQQTPGQGLQFLFEYFSETQRNKGNFPGRFSGRQFSNSRSEMNVSTLELGDSALYLCASSLVRGAAGANVLTFGAGSRLTVL.

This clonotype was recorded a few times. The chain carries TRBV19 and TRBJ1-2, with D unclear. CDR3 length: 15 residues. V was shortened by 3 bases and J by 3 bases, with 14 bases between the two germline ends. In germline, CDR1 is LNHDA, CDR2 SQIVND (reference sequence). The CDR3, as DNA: TGTGCCAGTAGTATCCCCGGCAGGTCGTACTATGGCTACACCTTC. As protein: CASSIPGRSYYGYTF.

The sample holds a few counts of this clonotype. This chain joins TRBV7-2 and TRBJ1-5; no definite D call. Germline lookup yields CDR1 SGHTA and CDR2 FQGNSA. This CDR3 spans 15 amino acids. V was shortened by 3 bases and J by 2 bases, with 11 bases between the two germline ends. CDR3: CASSFLEDGNQPQHF. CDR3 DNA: TGTGCCAGCAGCTTTCTCGAGGACGGCAATCAGCCCCAGCATTTT.

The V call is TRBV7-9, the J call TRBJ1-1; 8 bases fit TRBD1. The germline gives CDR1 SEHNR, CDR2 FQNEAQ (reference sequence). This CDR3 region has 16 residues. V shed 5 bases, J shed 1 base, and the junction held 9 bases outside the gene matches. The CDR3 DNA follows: TGTGCCAGCAGCCCAGCTTGGACAGGGAAGAACACTGAAGCTTTCTTT. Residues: CASSPAWTGKNTEAFF.

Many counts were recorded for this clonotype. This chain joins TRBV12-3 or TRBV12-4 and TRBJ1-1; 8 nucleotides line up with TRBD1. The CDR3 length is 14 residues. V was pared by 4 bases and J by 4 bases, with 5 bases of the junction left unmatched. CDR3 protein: CASSSGQGITEAFF. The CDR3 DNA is TGTGCCAGCAGTTCCGGACAGGGTATCACTGAAGCTTTCTTT.

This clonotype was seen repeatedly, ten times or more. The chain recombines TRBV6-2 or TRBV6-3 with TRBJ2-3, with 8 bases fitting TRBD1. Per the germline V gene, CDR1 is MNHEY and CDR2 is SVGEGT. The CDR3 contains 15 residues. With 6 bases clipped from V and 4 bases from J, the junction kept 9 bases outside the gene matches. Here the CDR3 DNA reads TGTGCCAGCAGGCTATCAGGGGGCGCATCAGATACGCAGTATTTT. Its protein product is CASRLSGGASDTQYF.

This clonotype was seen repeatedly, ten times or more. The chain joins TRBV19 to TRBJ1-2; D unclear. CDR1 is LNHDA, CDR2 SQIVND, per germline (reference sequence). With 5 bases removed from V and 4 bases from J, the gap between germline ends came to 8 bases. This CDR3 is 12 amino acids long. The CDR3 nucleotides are TGTGCCAGTAGTCCAGAGGCCTATGGCTACACCTTC. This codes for CASSPEAYGYTF.

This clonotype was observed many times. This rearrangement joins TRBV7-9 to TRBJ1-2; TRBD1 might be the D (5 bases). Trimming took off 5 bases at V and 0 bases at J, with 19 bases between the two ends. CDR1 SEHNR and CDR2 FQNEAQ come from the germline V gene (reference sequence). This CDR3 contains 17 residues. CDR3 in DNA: TGTGCCAGCAGCCCACCCAGGGTTCTTCTAGCTAACTATGGCTACACCTTC. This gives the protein CASSPPRVLLANYGYTF.

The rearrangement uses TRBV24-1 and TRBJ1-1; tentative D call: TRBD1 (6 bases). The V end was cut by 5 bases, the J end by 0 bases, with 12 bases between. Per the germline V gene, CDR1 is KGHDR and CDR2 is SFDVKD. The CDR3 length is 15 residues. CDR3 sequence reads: CATSASSGVNTEAFF. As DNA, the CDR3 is TGTGCCACCAGTGCCTCTTCAGGGGTGAACACTGAAGCTTTCTTT.

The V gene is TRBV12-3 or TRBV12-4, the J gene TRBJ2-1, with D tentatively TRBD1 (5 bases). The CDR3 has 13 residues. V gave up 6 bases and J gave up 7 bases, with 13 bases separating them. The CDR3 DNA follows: TGTGCCAGCAGCTTTGGTCAGGGAAATGAGCAGTTCTTC. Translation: CASSFGQGNEQFF.

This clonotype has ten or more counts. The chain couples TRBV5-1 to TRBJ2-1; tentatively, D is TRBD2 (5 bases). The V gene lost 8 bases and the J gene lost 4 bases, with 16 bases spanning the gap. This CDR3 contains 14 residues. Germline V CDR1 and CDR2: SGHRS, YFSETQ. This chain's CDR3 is CASAVIAKYNEQFF. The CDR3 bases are TGCGCCAGTGCAGTGATAGCGAAATACAATGAGCAGTTCTTC.

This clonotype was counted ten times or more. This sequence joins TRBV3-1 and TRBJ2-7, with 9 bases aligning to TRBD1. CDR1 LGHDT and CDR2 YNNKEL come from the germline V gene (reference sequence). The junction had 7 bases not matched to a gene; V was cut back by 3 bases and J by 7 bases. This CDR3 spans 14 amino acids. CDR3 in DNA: TGTGCCAGCAGCCACGGGACAGGGATGGAAGAGCAGTACTTC. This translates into CASSHGTGMEEQYF.

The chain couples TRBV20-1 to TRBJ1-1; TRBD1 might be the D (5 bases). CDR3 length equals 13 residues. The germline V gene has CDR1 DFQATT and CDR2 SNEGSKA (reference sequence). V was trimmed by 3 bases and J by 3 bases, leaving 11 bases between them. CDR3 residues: CSASQGVDTEAFF. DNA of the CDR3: TGCAGTGCTAGTCAGGGAGTTGACACTGAAGCTTTCTTT.

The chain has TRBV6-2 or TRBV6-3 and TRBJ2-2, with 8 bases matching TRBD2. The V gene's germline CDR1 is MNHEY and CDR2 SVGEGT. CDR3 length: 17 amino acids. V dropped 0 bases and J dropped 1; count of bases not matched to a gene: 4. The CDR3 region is CASSYSRTSRNTGELFF. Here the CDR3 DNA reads TGTGCCAGCAGTTACTCCCGGACTAGCAGGAACACCGGGGAGCTGTTTTTT.

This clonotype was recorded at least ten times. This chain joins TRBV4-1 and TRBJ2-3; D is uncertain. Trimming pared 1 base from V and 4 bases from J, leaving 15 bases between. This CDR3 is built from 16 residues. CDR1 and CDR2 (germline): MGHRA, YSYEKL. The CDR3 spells CASSQGSRFSPDTQYF. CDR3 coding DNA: TGCGCCAGCAGCCAAGGGTCCAGATTTAGCCCAGATACGCAGTATTTT.

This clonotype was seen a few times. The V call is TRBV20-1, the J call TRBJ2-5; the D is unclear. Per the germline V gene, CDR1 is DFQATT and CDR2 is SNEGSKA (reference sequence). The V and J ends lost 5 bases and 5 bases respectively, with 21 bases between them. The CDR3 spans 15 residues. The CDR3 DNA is TGCAGTGCTGCTGACGGGCCCCTGAATTCGGAGACCCAGTACTTC. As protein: CSAADGPLNSETQYF.

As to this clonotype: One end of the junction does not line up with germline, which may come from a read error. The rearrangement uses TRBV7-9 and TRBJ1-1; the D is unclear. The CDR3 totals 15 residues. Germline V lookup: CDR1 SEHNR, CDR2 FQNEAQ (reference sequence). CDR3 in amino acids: CASCLGTTSNTEAFF. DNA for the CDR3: TGTGCCAGCTGCTTAGGAACCACCTCGAACACAGAAGCTTTCTTT.